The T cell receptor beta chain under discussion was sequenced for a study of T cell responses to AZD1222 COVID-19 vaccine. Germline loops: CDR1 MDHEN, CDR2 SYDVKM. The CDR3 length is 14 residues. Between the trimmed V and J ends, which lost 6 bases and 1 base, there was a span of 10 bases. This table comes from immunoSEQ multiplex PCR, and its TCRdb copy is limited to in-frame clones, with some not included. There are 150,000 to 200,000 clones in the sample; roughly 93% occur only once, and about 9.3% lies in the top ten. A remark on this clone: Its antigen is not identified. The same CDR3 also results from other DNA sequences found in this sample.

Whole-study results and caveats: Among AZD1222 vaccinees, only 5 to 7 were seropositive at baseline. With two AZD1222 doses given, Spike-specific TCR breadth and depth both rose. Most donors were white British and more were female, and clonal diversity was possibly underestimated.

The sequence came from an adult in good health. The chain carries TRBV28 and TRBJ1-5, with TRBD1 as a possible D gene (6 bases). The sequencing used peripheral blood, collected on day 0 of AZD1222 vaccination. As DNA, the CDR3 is TGTGCCAGCAGAGAAGGGGGAAGCAATCAGCCCCAGCATTTT. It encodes CASREGGSNQPQHF.